This TCR beta chain was identified in a study of Graves' ophthalmopathy and Graves' hyperthyroidism. The V end lost 10 bases, the J end lost 4 bases, and 10 bases lay between the germline ends. Germline CDR1 reads MNHNS; CDR2 reads SASEGT. This CDR3 contains 11 residues. The study, taken as a whole, reports: Appearing in blood as well were most expanded thyroid clonotypes above 0.001 frequency.

This clonotype was counted a few times. Its cognate antigen is unknown. Using RNA transcripts, the TCR beta CDR3 regions were amplified. HTBI primers were employed in first-round RT-PCR, then a second-round multiplex PCR followed. One entry per CDR3 protein, called by TCRdb with MiXCR from the multiplex PCR reads. This sample has under 350,000 distinct CDR3 sequences, with about a sixth found just once. The chain combines TRBV6-1 with TRBJ1-2, with TRBD1 as a possible D gene (5 bases). The sequence came from an adult man with Graves' ophthalmopathy. Sequenced: peripheral blood. The CDR3 spells CAIPTAYGYTF. The CDR3 DNA reads TGTGCCATTCCGACAGCCTATGGCTACACCTTC.